This TCR beta chain originates from a study of blood T cell repertoires in COVID-19. Overall study: Material from acute and convalescent COVID-19 was sourced from the United States, Italy and Spain. The cDNA or gDNA used as material had been derived from T cells, B-cell-depleted T cells, or PBMCs.

The J segment lost 5 bases and the V segment lost 6 bases, leaving 5 bases of the junction unmatched. The V gene's germline CDR1 is LNHDA and CDR2 SQIVND (reference sequence). This CDR3 region has 15 residues. Original handling: Using reference gene primer amplification, nucleated cell counts were estimated. The assay was immunoSEQ multiplex PCR, and TCRdb's table has in-frame clones only and misses some. That table supplies the V and J calls and clone size; D and trimming were determined from the DNA. The sample has roughly 460,000 clones, roughly 90% seen once; the top ten hold less than 0.95%. The receptor was isolated from a man aged 18 to 30 with COVID-19, enrolled during active disease. The J gene is TRBJ2-1, the V gene TRBV19; 12 nucleotides agree with TRBD2. Input material: peripheral blood. This CDR3 reads CASSLAGGPNNEQFF. The CDR3 nucleotides read TGTGCCAGTAGCCTAGCGGGAGGGCCCAACAATGAGCAGTTCTTC. Based on the CDR3 plus reference TRBV19 and TRBJ2-1, the full variable domain is DGGITQSPKYLFRKEGQNVTLSCEQNLNHDAMYWYRQDPGQGLRLIYYSQIVNDFQKGDIAEGYSVSREKKESFPLTVTSAQKNPTAFYLCASSLAGGPNNEQFFGPGTRLTVL.